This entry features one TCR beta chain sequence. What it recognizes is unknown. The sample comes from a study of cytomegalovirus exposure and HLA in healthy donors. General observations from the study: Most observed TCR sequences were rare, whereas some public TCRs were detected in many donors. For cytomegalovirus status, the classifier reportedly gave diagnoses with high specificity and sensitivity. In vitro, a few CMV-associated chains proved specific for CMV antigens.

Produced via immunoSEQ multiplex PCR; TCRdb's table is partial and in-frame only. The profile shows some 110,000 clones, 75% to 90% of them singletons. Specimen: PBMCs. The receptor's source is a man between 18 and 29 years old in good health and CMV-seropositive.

Written as DNA, the CDR3 is TGCGCCAGCAGCTGGACAGGGCTGAGCACCGGGGAGCTGTTTTTT. It translates to CASSWTGLSTGELFF. V gene TRBV5-1 combines with J gene TRBJ2-2; 8 bases match TRBD1. Germline lookup yields CDR1 SGHRS and CDR2 YFSETQ. Trimming cost V 3 bases and J 4 bases; bases outside gene matches: 5. CDR3 length equals 15 residues.